The present TCR beta chain was sequenced within a study of Graves' ophthalmopathy and Graves' hyperthyroidism. Study conclusions and caveats: A roughly 80% specificity and nearly 90% sensitivity were achieved by a 13-signature model that separated ophthalmopathy from stable hyperthyroidism. Most thyroid-expanded clonotypes exceeding 0.001 frequency were also found in blood.

CDR3 length: 14 amino acids. Germline V lookup: CDR1 SGHAT, CDR2 FQNNGV. The V and J ends lost 6 bases and 4 bases respectively, with 15 bases between them. The TCR beta CDR3 regions underwent amplification from RNA transcripts. An opening RT-PCR round employed HTBI primers and preceded a second-round multiplex PCR. MiXCR was run by TCRdb on the multiplex PCR reads, yielding one entry per CDR3 protein. The sample comprises a few hundred thousand distinct CDR3 sequences, less than 20% of which are singletons, and approximately 7% rests with the top ten. Enrolled hyperthyroidism patients had a new diagnosis, a duration under 2 months, and an age of 18 to 65. Excluded: other autoimmune disease, uncontrolled infection, pregnancy or lactation. This clonotype was counted many times. Its specificity is unknown.

This TCR derives from a woman aged 18 to 35 with stable Graves' hyperthyroidism. The material sequenced was peripheral blood. V is TRBV11-2 and J is TRBJ1-1; D unclear. The CDR3 is CASSHYSGFTEAFF. The CDR3 DNA sequence: TGTGCCAGCAGTCACTACTCGGGTTTCACTGAAGCTTTCTTT.